This T cell receptor beta chain was identified in a study of control samples from healthy donors and cancer patients. The data were produced by immunoSEQ multiplex PCR, yet TCRdb's version contains in-frame clones alone and is incomplete. The repertoire consists of over 150,000 clones, with 85% to 95% occurring once and the leading ten covering about 1.6%. The CDR3 contains 19 residues. The chain has TRBV12-2 and TRBJ1-5. TRBV12-2 is a listed pseudogene. This TCR derives from a man between 18 and 29 years old in good health. The sample consisted of blood. CDR3 in DNA: TGTGCAAGTCGCTTGATAGCAGAACGAGACGGTGATAGCAATCAGCCCCAGCATTTT. As protein: CASRLIAERDGDSNQPQHF.